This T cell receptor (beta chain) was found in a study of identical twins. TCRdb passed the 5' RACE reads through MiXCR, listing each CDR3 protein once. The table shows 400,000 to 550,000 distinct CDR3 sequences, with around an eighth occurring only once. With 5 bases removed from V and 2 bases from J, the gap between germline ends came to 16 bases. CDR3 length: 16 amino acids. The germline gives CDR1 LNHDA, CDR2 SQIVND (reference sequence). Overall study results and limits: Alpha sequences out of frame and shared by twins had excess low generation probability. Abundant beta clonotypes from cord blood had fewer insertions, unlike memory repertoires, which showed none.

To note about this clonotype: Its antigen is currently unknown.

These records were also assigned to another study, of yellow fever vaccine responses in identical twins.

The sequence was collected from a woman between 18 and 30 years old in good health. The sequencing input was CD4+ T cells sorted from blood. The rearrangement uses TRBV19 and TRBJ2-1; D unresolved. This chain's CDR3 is CASSRADSRPYNEQFF. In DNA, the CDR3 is TGTGCCAGTAGTCGGGCAGACTCCCGCCCCTACAATGAGCAGTTCTTC.